The present entry profiles one T cell receptor (beta chain) with its context. Sequenced by immunoSEQ multiplex PCR; TCRdb stores in-frame clones only, minus some. The sample has approximately 71,000 clones, 90% seen once; the top ten hold 4.5% to 5.5%. The entry originates in a study of blood T cell repertoires in COVID-19. For the study at large: Sites in the United States, Italy and Spain provided acute and convalescent COVID-19 samples. In each case, the material was cDNA or gDNA derived from T cells, B-cell-depleted T cells, or PBMCs.

Germline CDR1 SGHAT, CDR2 FQNNGV. Unmatched junction bases numbered 9, after V lost 5 bases and J lost 3 bases. This CDR3 is built from 16 residues. This rearrangement joins TRBV11-2 to TRBJ1-1; 10 nucleotides match TRBD1. The receptor's source is a woman aged 18-30 years with acute or convalescent COVID-19. What was sequenced was peripheral blood. The CDR3 protein is CASSATTGGEDTEAFF. Written as DNA, the CDR3 is TGTGCCAGCAGCGCCACGACAGGGGGCGAAGACACTGAAGCTTTCTTT.